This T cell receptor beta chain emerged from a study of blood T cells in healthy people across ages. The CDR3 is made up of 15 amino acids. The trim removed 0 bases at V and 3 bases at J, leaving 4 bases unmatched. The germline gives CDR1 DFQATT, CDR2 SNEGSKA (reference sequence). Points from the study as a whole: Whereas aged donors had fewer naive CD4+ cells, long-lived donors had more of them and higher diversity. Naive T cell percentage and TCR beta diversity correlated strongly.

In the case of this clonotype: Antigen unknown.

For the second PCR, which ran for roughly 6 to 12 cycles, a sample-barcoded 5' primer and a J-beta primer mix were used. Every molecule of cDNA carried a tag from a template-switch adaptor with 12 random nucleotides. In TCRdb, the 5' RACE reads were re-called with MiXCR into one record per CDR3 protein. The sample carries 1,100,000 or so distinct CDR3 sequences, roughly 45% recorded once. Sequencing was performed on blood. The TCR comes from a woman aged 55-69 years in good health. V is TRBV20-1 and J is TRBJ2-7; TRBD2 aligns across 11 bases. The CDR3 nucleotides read TGCAGTGCTAGAGACGGGACTAGCGGCTTCTACGAGCAGTACTTC. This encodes CSARDGTSGFYEQYF.